The text below deals with one TCR beta chain. Authors' processing steps: Estimation of nucleated cell counts relied on the amplification of reference gene primers. Repertoires were generated with immunoSEQ multiplex PCR, while TCRdb's copy carries only in-frame clones and drops some. V, J and clone size reflect that table, while D and trimming were determined from the DNA. Of 90,000 to 130,000 clones listed, approximately 85% are singletons. Germline values: CDR1 MNHNY, CDR2 SVGAGI (reference sequence). Trimming cost V 6 bases and J 1 base; bases outside gene matches: 1. The CDR3 has 14 amino acids. This specimen comes from a study of blood T cell repertoires in COVID-19. Study in general: Italy, Spain and the United States were the sources of the convalescent and acute COVID-19 samples. Sources were T cells, B-cell-depleted T cells, or PBMCs; the material itself was cDNA or gDNA.

The sequence was collected from a man aged 35 to 55 with acute or convalescent COVID-19. The chain employs TRBV6-6 and TRBJ2-3, with 10 bases aligning to TRBD1. The sequenced material came from peripheral blood. The CDR3 loop reads CASRGTGGTDTQYF. Here the CDR3 DNA reads TGTGCCAGCAGGGGGACAGGGGGCACAGATACGCAGTATTTT.